This TCR beta chain was identified during a study of OX40 agonist ivuxolimab in advanced cancers. The method was immunoSEQ multiplex PCR; TCRdb's version includes in-frame clones alone and lacks a portion of them. The sample holds just under 20,000 clones; around two thirds are singletons and the top ten take roughly 32%. Trimming cost V 4 bases and J 6 bases, with 15 bases left between them. Germline V gives CDR1 SGDLS, CDR2 YYNGEE. The CDR3 covers 14 residues. The gene calls are TRBV9 and TRBJ2-3; the D gene is possibly TRBD1 (5 bases). This clonotype originated in an adult with an advanced solid tumor such as melanoma, head and neck, liver or kidney cancer. Here the sequenced sample was CD4+ or CD8+ T cells sorted from blood, taken in a trial of the OX40 agonist ivuxolimab. The CDR3 DNA sequence: TGTGCCAGCAGCCCAGGGAATCCCTTCGATACGCAGTATTTT. This encodes CASSPGNPFDTQYF. Using reference TRBV9 and TRBJ2-3 for the parts outside the CDR3, the full variable domain is DSGVTQTPKHLITATGQRVTLRCSPRSGDLSVYWYQQSLDQGLQFLIQYYNGEERAKGNILERFSAQQFPDLHSELNLSSLELGDSALYFCASSPGNPFDTQYFGPGTRLTVL.